The sequence of this T cell receptor beta chain was determined in a study of cytomegalovirus exposure and HLA in healthy donors. Study summary: The early release's HLA-typed donors yielded 65 million to 85 million unique TCRs. Study findings and constraints: A few CMV-associated chains proved CMV antigen-specific in vitro.

The sample holds one count of this clone. What it recognizes is unknown. Vbeta (60) and Jbeta (13) primers were used in the PCR. The data were produced by immunoSEQ multiplex PCR, yet TCRdb's version contains in-frame clones alone and is incomplete. The sample holds approximately 100,000 clones; about 68% are singletons and the top ten take 2% to 2.5%. The germline V gene encodes CDR1 SGHTS and CDR2 YDEGEE. V gave up 10 bases and J gave up 0 bases, with 17 bases separating them. This CDR3 has 14 residues. The sequence was collected from a human donor in good health. The chain has TRBV5-8 and TRBJ2-7; D possibly corresponds to TRBD2 (5 bases). Sequences were obtained from PBMCs. The DNA for the CDR3 is TGTGCCGGAGTTCGTGACGGGAACTCCTACGAGCAGTACTTC. Residues: CAGVRDGNSYEQYF.